This TCR beta chain appears in the sequencing data of a study of shared clonotypes between healthy human individuals. Germline V gene lookup returns CDR1 MGHRA and CDR2 YSYEKL. The CDR3 consists of 16 residues. Trimming took 0 bases from V and 3 from J, leaving 11 bases between them. The sorted-subset replicate PCRs were given approximately 190 ng DNA, which is tens of thousands of T cell genomes. Sequencing used immunoSEQ multiplex PCR; TCRdb keeps in-frame clones, though not all of them. The sample has roughly 2,500,000 clones, approximately 93% seen once. Splitting the CD4+ cells yielded a CD45RA+ naive subset and a CD45RA-negative memory subset. Study-level results: Genetic and exposure-history diversity was limited by the few donors. Clonotype sharing across a few donors was observed for about 5.2% of naive CD4 clonotypes.

Turning to this clone: Its antigen is unidentified.

The sample comprised naive CD4+ T cells from PBMCs. Subset meaning: CD45RA+ positively selected. The receptor's source is a man aged 18 to 35 in good health. Some clones in this sample may be carry-over from other donors' samples. The chain couples TRBV4-1 to TRBJ1-4, with a possible D match to TRBD1 (6 bases). CDR3 in DNA: TGCGCCAGCAGCCAAGACGGCGGACAGTCTAATGAAAAACTGTTTTTT. Translating it yields CASSQDGGQSNEKLFF.